One sample yielded the 22 T cell receptor beta chains listed below, sequenced in a study of cytomegalovirus exposure and HLA in healthy donors. Assay used: immunoSEQ multiplex PCR; TCRdb lists only in-frame clones, some missing. The repertoire holds approximately 220,000 clones, 65% to 85% seen once, with roughly an eighth in the top ten. Sequenced sample: PBMCs. The source is a woman in her thirties in good health and CMV-seropositive.

There are a few counts of this clone. The chain carries TRBV28 and TRBJ1-2; D unresolved. CDR1 is MDHEN, CDR2 SYDVKM, per germline. The CDR3 contains 11 residues. Trimming shortened V by 3 bases and J by 8 bases, and 7 bases separated the two germline ends. The CDR3 nucleotides read TGTGCCAGCAGTTTTTCGCAGGGCTACACCTTC. Amino acid sequence: CASSFSQGYTF.

The V call is TRBV29-1, the J call TRBJ1-1; 7 nucleotides align to TRBD1. The CDR3 has 16 residues. The germline V gene has CDR1 SQVTM and CDR2 ANQGSEA. The trim removed 5 bases at V and 0 bases at J, leaving 12 bases unmatched. CDR3 nucleotide sequence: TGCAGCGTTCTACAGGGGCCTATAGGGATGAACACTGAAGCTTTCTTT. Encoded protein: CSVLQGPIGMNTEAFF.

The chain carries TRBV27 and TRBJ2-5; maybe TRBD2 (5 bases). V lost 0 bases, J lost 1 base, and 9 bases lay in between. Germline assignment: CDR1 MNHEY and CDR2 SMNVEV (reference sequence). CDR3 length: 15 residues. The CDR3 is CASSLSAAVQETQYF. In DNA, the CDR3 is TGTGCCAGCAGTTTATCAGCGGCCGTCCAAGAGACCCAGTACTTC.

Turning to this clone: This CDR3 is also generated by other DNA sequences in the sample. The V and J genes are TRBV6-5 and TRBJ1-2, with TRBD1 matching over 8 bases. Looked up from germline, CDR1 is MNHEY and CDR2 is SVGAGI. Losses at the gene ends were 5 bases for V and 4 bases for J; bases not matched to a gene: 3. CDR3 length equals 13 residues. The CDR3 bases are TGTGCCAGCAGTCGTCAGGGGGCCTATGGCTACACCTTC. It encodes CASSRQGAYGYTF.

The J gene is TRBJ2-1, the V gene TRBV6-6, with 8 bases lining up with TRBD1. V shed 4 bases and J 11 bases; nucleotides not matched to a gene: 10. Germline values: CDR1 MNHNY, CDR2 SVGAGI (reference sequence). The CDR3 has 14 residues. As DNA, the CDR3 is TGTGCCAGCAGTTCGACTTCCACAGGGGGTCAGCAGTTCTTC. Residues: CASSSTSTGGQQFF.

In this sample, this clone turned up once. The gene calls are TRBV27 and TRBJ1-1; D call uncertain. Deletions cut 2 bases from V and 0 bases from J, with 7 bases between. The CDR3 covers 14 residues. Germline V CDR1 and CDR2: MNHEY, SMNVEV (reference sequence). The CDR3 loop is CASSLSALNTEAFF. CDR3 DNA: TGTGCCAGCAGTTTAAGTGCCTTGAACACTGAAGCTTTCTTT.

The rearrangement joins TRBV29-1 to TRBJ1-1; the D gene is possibly TRBD1 (5 bases). The germline V gene has CDR1 SQVTM and CDR2 ANQGSEA. There are 13 residues in the CDR3. V gave up 0 bases and J gave up 4 bases, with 9 bases separating them. The CDR3 loop reads CSVEDLQGTEAFF. The CDR3 DNA reads TGCAGCGTTGAAGATTTGCAGGGCACTGAAGCTTTCTTT.

The V and J genes are TRBV9 and TRBJ1-1; no reliable D call. The germline gives CDR1 SGDLS, CDR2 YYNGEE. The CDR3 extends over 13 amino acids. Between the trimmed V and J ends, which lost 4 bases and 5 bases, there was a span of 12 bases. The DNA of the CDR3 is TGTGCCAGCAGCCCAGGCGGTGGGACTGAAGCTTTCTTT. Translation gives CASSPGGGTEAFF. The whole variable domain, remainder taken from reference TRBV9 and TRBJ1-1, is DSGVTQTPKHLITATGQRVTLRCSPRSGDLSVYWYQQSLDQGLQFLIQYYNGEERAKGNILERFSAQQFPDLHSELNLSSLELGDSALYFCASSPGGGTEAFFGQGTRLTVV.

The chain uses TRBV18 and TRBJ2-5; TRBD1 aligns across 7 bases. V was clipped by 3 bases and J by 1 base; unmatched bases: 5. This CDR3 is 15 amino acids long. The germline CDR1 and CDR2 sequences are KGHSH and LQKENI. Written as DNA, the CDR3 is TGTGCCAGCTCACCTAACCGGGACAGCCAAGAGACCCAGTACTTC. It translates to CASSPNRDSQETQYF.

The chain couples TRBV6-5 to TRBJ1-2; 8 nucleotides align to TRBD1. Per germline, CDR1 MNHEY and CDR2 SVGAGI. V shed 0 bases, J shed 8 bases, and the junction held 5 bases outside the gene matches. The CDR3 length is 14 residues. CDR3 amino acids: CASSYSPGGLGYTF. CDR3 nucleotides: TGTGCCAGCAGTTACTCGCCAGGGGGCCTAGGCTACACCTTC.

The chain recombines TRBV5-4 with TRBJ2-7; tentative D call: TRBD2 (5 bases). The CDR3 length is 14 residues. Germline V CDR1 and CDR2: SGHNT, YYREEE (reference sequence). V lost 0 bases to trimming and J lost 1 base, with 8 bases between them. The chain's CDR3 is CASSLGERSYEQYF. CDR3 nucleotides: TGTGCCAGCAGCTTGGGGGAGAGGTCCTACGAGCAGTACTTC.

This chain connects TRBV27 to TRBJ1-1, with D perhaps TRBD1 (5 bases). CDR3 length: 18 residues. Germline V gene lookup returns CDR1 MNHEY and CDR2 SMNVEV (reference sequence). The V and J ends lost 4 bases and 1 base respectively, with 22 bases between them. The CDR3 spells CASSSPGDRDRRNTEAFF. CDR3 coding DNA: TGTGCCAGCAGTTCGCCAGGCGACCGGGACCGCCGGAACACTGAAGCTTTCTTT.

This chain uses TRBV27 with TRBJ1-4; no firm D call. Germline V lookup: CDR1 MNHEY, CDR2 SMNVEV (reference sequence). The V end was cut by 3 bases, the J end by 4 bases, with 12 bases between. The CDR3 contains 15 residues. The CDR3 nucleotides read TGTGCCAGCAGTTTCCGAGGGTCCTTTAATGAAAAACTGTTTTTT. Its protein product is CASSFRGSFNEKLFF.

A note on this clone: The sample has other DNA sequences that encode this CDR3 too. This rearrangement joins TRBV5-1 to TRBJ2-2; D is unclear. CDR1 and CDR2 from the germline V gene are SGHRS and YFSETQ. This CDR3 has 13 residues. V lost 1 base and J 5 bases, leaving 6 bases between the germline ends. The CDR3 DNA sequence: TGCGCCAGCAGCTTGCAGGTTACCGGGGAGCTGTTTTTT. Protein sequence: CASSLQVTGELFF.

This chain's CDR3 is CASSLAGAARDTQYF. CDR3 in DNA: TGTGCCAGCAGCTTAGCGGGAGCCGCACGAGATACGCAGTATTTT. The chain links TRBV11-2 to TRBJ2-3, with a weak D call TRBD2 (6 bases). V was cut by 1 base and J by 5 bases, with 13 bases left in between. The CDR3 length is 15 residues. Germline assignment: CDR1 SGHAT and CDR2 FQNNGV.

V gene TRBV2 combines with J gene TRBJ2-1; TRBD2 is a possible D gene (5 bases). Germline CDR1 SNHLY, CDR2 FYNNEI. The CDR3 has 13 amino acids. V was cut by 7 bases and J by 5 bases, with 12 bases left in between. CDR3 bases: TGTGCCAGCAAAGGGAGCGAGAACAATGAGCAGTTCTTC. Protein sequence: CASKGSENNEQFF. The whole variable domain, filled in from reference TRBV2 and TRBJ2-1, reads EPEVTQTPSHQVTQMGQEVILRCVPISNHLYFYWYRQILGQKVEFLVSFYNNEISEKSEIFDDQFSVERPDGSNFTLKIRSTKLEDSAMYFCASKGSENNEQFFGPGTRLTVL.

The V gene is TRBV5-1, the J gene TRBJ1-5; 9 bases fit TRBD1. The CDR3 runs to 15 residues. Trimming cost V 4 bases and J 8 bases; bases outside gene matches: 10. Germline CDR1 SGHRS, CDR2 YFSETQ. The CDR3 DNA follows: TGCGCCAGCAGCGCCGGGACAGGGATAGATGAGCCCCAGCATTTT. Its protein is CASSAGTGIDEPQHF.

The chain uses TRBV6-5 and TRBJ2-5, with a weak D call TRBD2 (6 bases). The germline V and J ends were trimmed by 5 bases and 2 bases, with 12 bases remaining between them. Germline V gene sequence: CDR1 MNHEY, CDR2 SVGAGI. The CDR3 covers 14 residues. CDR3 nucleotides: TGTGCCAGCAGTACTCCGGGAGCACAAGAGACCCAGTACTTC. Encoded protein: CASSTPGAQETQYF.

The chain recombines TRBV27 with TRBJ2-3; D ambiguous. The CDR3 is 11 amino acids. Germline values: CDR1 MNHEY, CDR2 SMNVEV (reference sequence). V was trimmed by 3 bases and J by 4 bases, leaving 2 bases between them. CDR3 protein: CASSFADTQYF. The CDR3 bases are TGTGCCAGCAGTTTCGCAGATACGCAGTATTTT.

The chain links TRBV10-3 to TRBJ1-1, with D possibly TRBD1 on 6 matching bases. The CDR3 sequence is 13 residues long. Germline values: CDR1 ENHRY, CDR2 SYGVKD. V lost 6 bases to trimming and J lost 0 bases, with 8 bases between them. The CDR3 DNA reads TGTGCCATCAGGGACAGCCTGAACACTGAAGCTTTCTTT. It specifies CAIRDSLNTEAFF.

The V and J genes are TRBV9 and TRBJ1-1; D remains unclear. Per germline, CDR1 SGDLS and CDR2 YYNGEE. The CDR3 contains 13 residues. Between the trimmed V and J ends, which lost 3 bases and 4 bases, there was a span of 10 bases. The CDR3 reads CASSEGGPTEAFF. The CDR3, as DNA: TGTGCCAGCAGCGAAGGAGGGCCCACTGAAGCTTTCTTT.

The chain links TRBV6-1 to TRBJ2-2; 7 nucleotides align to TRBD1. The CDR3 contains 16 residues. Per the germline V gene, CDR1 is MNHNS and CDR2 is SASEGT. V lost 4 bases, J lost 4 bases, and 9 bases stayed unmatched. The DNA of the CDR3 is TGTGCCAGCAGTGGGGGACAGTCCGCCCCCACCGGGGAGCTGTTTTTT. Protein sequence: CASSGGQSAPTGELFF.